Presented here are 21 T cell receptor beta chains from one specimen sequenced in a study of shared clonotypes between healthy human individuals. Naive-designated CD8 cells lacked CD45RO, were positively enriched for CCR7, and omitted terminally differentiated effector memory CD45RA+ cells. This table comes from immunoSEQ multiplex PCR, and its TCRdb copy is limited to in-frame clones, with some not included. The sample carries 2 million to 2.5 million clones, about 95% recorded once. Sequencing used naive CD8+ T cells sorted from blood. Every receptor here comes from a man younger than 35 in good health.

J is TRBJ2-7 and V is TRBV6-1; D is uncertain. The CDR3 runs to 16 residues. V dropped 2 bases and J dropped 2 bases, with 16 bases sitting between them. Germline loops: CDR1 MNHNS, CDR2 SASEGT. The CDR3 DNA reads as TGTGCCAGCAGTGAATACGGGCAGTCTCCGACCTACGAGCAGTACTTC. This sequence encodes CASSEYGQSPTYEQYF.

This sequence joins TRBV10-3 and TRBJ2-2; D unresolved. Germline assignment: CDR1 ENHRY and CDR2 SYGVKD. The CDR3 sequence is 12 residues long. V lost 8 bases, J lost 3 bases, and 7 bases lay in between. The CDR3 DNA is TGTGCCATCCTCGGGTACACCGGGGAGCTGTTTTTT. This gives the protein CAILGYTGELFF.

V usage is TRBV6-1 and J usage is TRBJ2-2; 10 bases line up with TRBD2. In germline, CDR1 is MNHNS, CDR2 SASEGT. This CDR3 contains 17 residues. The J segment lost 2 bases and the V segment lost 4 bases, leaving 7 bases of the junction unmatched. The DNA of the CDR3 is TGTGCCAGCAGTGCAGATAGCGGGGGGCTTAACACCGGGGAGCTGTTTTTT. This encodes CASSADSGGLNTGELFF.

The chain joins TRBV7-9 to TRBJ2-1, with 7 bases fitting TRBD2. Losses at the gene ends were 4 bases for V and 8 bases for J; bases not matched to a gene: 14. This CDR3 contains 16 residues. Germline loops: CDR1 SEHNR, CDR2 FQNEAQ (reference sequence). In nucleotides, the CDR3 is TGTGCCAGCAGCTGGGGCGGGGAGGGCTTCGACGATGAGCAGTTCTTC. Encoded protein: CASSWGGEGFDDEQFF.

The chain is built from TRBV29-1 and TRBJ2-2, with D possibly being TRBD1 (6 bases). This CDR3 region has 15 residues. The germline CDR1 and CDR2 sequences are SQVTM and ANQGSEA. V lost 2 bases and J 1 base, leaving 11 bases between the germline ends. The CDR3 reads CSVESEGGNTGELFF. The CDR3 DNA reads TGCAGCGTTGAAAGCGAAGGGGGGAACACCGGGGAGCTGTTTTTT.

The V and J genes are TRBV13 and TRBJ1-1; possibly TRBD1 for D (5 bases). Germline CDR1 and CDR2: PRHDT and FYEKMQ (reference sequence). Trimming removed 2 bases from V and 4 bases from J, with 23 bases in between. The CDR3 totals 18 residues. The CDR3 region has the DNA TGTGCCAGCAGCTTACGATTGGGGGGGTTCGGCTCATTCACTGAAGCTTTCTTT. This translates into CASSLRLGGFGSFTEAFF.

In the case of this clone: Within the sample, other DNA sequences also encode this same CDR3. The chain employs TRBV29-1 and TRBJ1-2, with D unresolved. Germline CDR1 SQVTM, CDR2 ANQGSEA. The length of the CDR3 is 11 residues. The V end was cut by 4 bases, the J end by 4 bases, with 7 bases between. CDR3 in amino acids: CSVVGLYGYTF. DNA for the CDR3: TGCAGCGTTGTCGGTCTCTATGGCTACACCTTC.

This clone was picked up one time. CDR3 region: CASSQDIMRGGEKLFF. The CDR3 DNA reads TGCGCCAGCAGCCAAGATATTATGAGGGGGGGAGAAAAACTGTTTTTT. The genes are TRBV4-3 and TRBJ1-4; weak D call: TRBD1 (6 bases). The V end lost 0 bases, the J end lost 8 bases, and 16 bases lay between the germline ends. Germline CDR1 reads LGHNA; CDR2 reads YSLEER. The CDR3 consists of 16 residues.

The V gene is TRBV9, the J gene TRBJ1-6, with D tentatively TRBD1 (6 bases). The CDR3 extends over 15 amino acids. Trimming removed 4 bases from V and 9 bases from J, with 17 bases in between. Germline CDR1 and CDR2: SGDLS and YYNGEE. The CDR3 DNA sequence: TGTGCCAGCAGCCCCGAGGGGACACCTATTTCACCCCTCCACTTT. Its translation: CASSPEGTPISPLHF.

The chain links TRBV27 to TRBJ2-5, with TRBD2 identical over 9 bases. V trimming: 5 bases; J trimming: 5 bases; junction bases outside the gene matches: 9. This CDR3 has 15 residues. Germline-derived CDR1 and CDR2 are MNHEY and SMNVEV (reference sequence). CDR3 amino acids: CASSPNSGSQETQYF. The CDR3 region has the DNA TGTGCCAGCAGTCCCAATAGCGGGAGCCAGGAGACCCAGTACTTC.

The J gene is TRBJ2-3, the V gene TRBV29-1; 10 nucleotides line up with TRBD2. The CDR3 is 17 residues long. V lost 7 bases, J lost 4 bases, and 17 bases stayed unmatched. Germline V lookup: CDR1 SQVTM, CDR2 ANQGSEA. CDR3 coding DNA: TGCAGCGCTATTGGGGCGGAGCGGGAGGGAATAGCAGATACGCAGTATTTT. Translating gives CSAIGAEREGIADTQYF.

The chain uses TRBV30 and TRBJ2-1; 10 nucleotides line up with TRBD1. The CDR3 sequence is 15 residues long. The trim removed 2 bases at V and 4 bases at J, leaving 5 bases unmatched. Germline V gene data show CDR1 as GTSNPN and CDR2 as SVGIG (reference sequence). The CDR3 bases are TGTGCCTGGAGTATGGGGACAGGGGCGTACAATGAGCAGTTCTTC. It encodes CAWSMGTGAYNEQFF.

The chain carries TRBV6-5 and TRBJ1-1, with D perhaps TRBD1 (5 bases). Trimming left V 4 bases short and J 0 bases short, with 12 bases between. CDR3 length equals 15 residues. Germline assignment: CDR1 MNHEY and CDR2 SVGAGI. For the CDR3, the DNA is TGTGCCAGCAGTTCGACAGAATCAATGAACACTGAAGCTTTCTTT. Translated: CASSSTESMNTEAFF.

In this sample, this clone turned up once. The chain carries TRBV28 and TRBJ2-7; D might be TRBD2 (5 bases). With 7 bases removed from V and 0 bases from J, the gap between germline ends came to 16 bases. CDR1 is MDHEN, CDR2 SYDVKM, per germline. The CDR3 length is 15 residues. The CDR3 nucleotides read TGTGCCAGCACCTCAGCGTGGGAGCGCTCCTACGAGCAGTACTTC. It is translated as CASTSAWERSYEQYF. Drawing the rest from reference TRBV28 and TRBJ2-7, the complete variable domain is DVKVTQSSRYLVKRTGEKVFLECVQDMDHENMFWYRQDPGLGLRLIYFSYDVKMKEKGDIPEGYSVSREKKERFSLILESASTNQTSMYLCASTSAWERSYEQYFGPGTRLTVT.

The chain is built from TRBV11-2 and TRBJ2-1; D is uncertain. From germline, CDR1 is SGHAT and CDR2 FQNNGV. The CDR3 has 18 residues. Trimming stripped 2 bases from V and 2 bases from J, with 19 bases between. CDR3 protein: CASSLMQWRVVAYNEQFF. The DNA for the CDR3 is TGTGCCAGCAGCTTAATGCAGTGGAGAGTTGTCGCCTACAATGAGCAGTTCTTC.

V usage is TRBV6-5 and J usage is TRBJ2-7; perhaps TRBD1 as D (6 bases). The V gene lost 2 bases and the J gene lost 5 bases, with 19 bases spanning the gap. In germline, CDR1 is MNHEY, CDR2 SVGAGI. The length of the CDR3 is 16 residues. The CDR3 spells CASSYGFGTGTNEQYF. CDR3 nucleotides: TGTGCCAGCAGTTACGGTTTTGGAACAGGGACCAACGAGCAGTACTTC.

The chain links TRBV7-9 to TRBJ1-1; TRBD1 agrees at 11 bases. This CDR3 is built from 15 residues. V dropped 3 bases and J dropped 6; count of bases not matched to a gene: 6. CDR1 is SEHNR, CDR2 FQNEAQ, per germline (reference sequence). The CDR3 nucleotides are TGTGCCAGCAGCTTTCCTGGGACAGGGGGAGCTGAAGCTTTCTTT. Protein: CASSFPGTGGAEAFF.

V gene TRBV6-5 combines with J gene TRBJ1-2, with D unclear. The germline V gene has CDR1 MNHEY and CDR2 SVGAGI. This CDR3 is built from 12 residues. Trimming pared 7 bases from V and 7 bases from J, leaving 13 bases between. The CDR3 reads CASTNAGFGYTF. DNA for the CDR3: TGTGCCAGCACCAACGCGGGGTTTGGCTACACCTTC.

The V gene is TRBV2, the J gene TRBJ1-1; weak D call: TRBD1 (5 bases). The germline V gene has CDR1 SNHLY and CDR2 FYNNEI. Trimming removed 7 bases from V and 5 bases from J, with 11 bases in between. The CDR3 contains 12 residues. The CDR3 DNA reads TGTGCCAGCATGGGGGAAAGGACTGAAGCTTTCTTT. Protein sequence: CASMGERTEAFF.

J is TRBJ1-5 and V is TRBV6-1; D is undetermined. Trimming cost V 3 bases and J 3 bases, with 12 bases left between them. CDR1 is MNHNS, CDR2 SASEGT, per germline. The CDR3 length is 15 residues. The CDR3 sequence is CASSDGLEYNQPQHF. In DNA form, the CDR3 reads TGTGCCAGCAGTGATGGCCTGGAATACAATCAGCCCCAGCATTTT.

V and J are TRBV7-6 and TRBJ2-7, with 10 bases identical to TRBD1. The trim removed 2 bases at V and 6 bases at J, leaving 7 bases unmatched. The germline V gene has CDR1 SGHVS and CDR2 FNYEAQ. The length of the CDR3 is 15 residues. The CDR3 loop reads CASSLLDRGLAEQYF. As DNA, the CDR3 is TGTGCCAGCAGCTTACTAGACAGGGGGCTAGCCGAGCAGTACTTC.